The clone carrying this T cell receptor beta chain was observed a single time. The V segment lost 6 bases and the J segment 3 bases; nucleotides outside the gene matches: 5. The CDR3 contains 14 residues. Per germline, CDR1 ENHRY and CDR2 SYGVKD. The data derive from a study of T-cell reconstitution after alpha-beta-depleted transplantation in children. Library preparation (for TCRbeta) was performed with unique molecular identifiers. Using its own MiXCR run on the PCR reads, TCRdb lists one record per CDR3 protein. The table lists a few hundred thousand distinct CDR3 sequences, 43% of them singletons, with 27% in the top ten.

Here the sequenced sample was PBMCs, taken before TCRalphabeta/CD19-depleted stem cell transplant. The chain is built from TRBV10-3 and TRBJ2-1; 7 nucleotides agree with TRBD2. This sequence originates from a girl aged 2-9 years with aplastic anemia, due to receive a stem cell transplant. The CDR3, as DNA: TGTGCCATCAGAGCGGGACTGGGCTACAATGAGCAGTTCTTC. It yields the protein CAIRAGLGYNEQFF.